Described below is a single T cell receptor (beta chain) sequence and its context. The antigen remains undetermined. The assay was immunoSEQ multiplex PCR, and TCRdb's table has in-frame clones only and misses some. The sample carries some 99,000 clones, around 93% recorded once. Germline CDR1 and CDR2: DFQATT and SNEGSKA (reference sequence). The CDR3 runs 12 residues. V was clipped by 3 bases and J by 7 bases, with 13 bases between them. These data belong to a study of T cell responses to AZD1222 COVID-19 vaccine. Whole-study results and caveats: Only a handful of AZD1222 recipients, roughly 6 in all, had baseline seropositivity. Repertoire sampling occurred only after the peak T cell response. Two doses of AZD1222 preceded a rise in Spike-specific TCR breadth and depth.

The chain couples TRBV20-1 to TRBJ2-7; D gene uncertain. The TCR originated in an adult in good health. The specimen was peripheral blood, collected on day 0 of AZD1222 vaccination. CDR3 nucleotide sequence: TGCAGTGCTAGTCCTGACCCAACGGAGCAGTACTTC. Translated, it gives CSASPDPTEQYF.